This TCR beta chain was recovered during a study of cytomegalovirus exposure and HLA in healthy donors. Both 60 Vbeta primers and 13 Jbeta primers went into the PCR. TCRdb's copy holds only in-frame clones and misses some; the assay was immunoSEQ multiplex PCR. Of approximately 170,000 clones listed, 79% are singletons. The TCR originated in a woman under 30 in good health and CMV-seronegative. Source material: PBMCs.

CDR3: CASSLALAGAQETQYF. The CDR3 region has the DNA TGCGCCAGCAGCTTGGCACTAGCGGGGGCCCAAGAGACCCAGTACTTC. This rearrangement joins TRBV5-1 to TRBJ2-5; 11 bases map to TRBD2. V lost 0 bases, J lost 1 base, and 2 bases stayed unmatched. Germline V gene data show CDR1 as SGHRS and CDR2 as YFSETQ. The CDR3 loop spans 16 amino acids.